The TCR beta chain described here comes from a study of T cells in narcolepsy. Study background: Donors had narcolepsy type 1 or type 2, or were healthy controls.

Concerning this clone itself: Its antigen is currently unknown.

V dropped 4 bases and J dropped 8 bases, with 16 bases sitting between them. Germline values: CDR1 SGHRS, CDR2 YFSETQ. There are 14 residues in the CDR3. Findings of the study overall: Autoreactive clonotypes reportedly recurred in blood of same and different patients, not controls.

Sequencing used immunoSEQ multiplex PCR; TCRdb keeps in-frame clones, though not all of them. The sample contains around 25,000 clones, around nine tenths of which appear only once. Sequenced material: CD45RA- memory CD4+ T cells from PBMCs. The source is a human donor with narcolepsy. The chain couples TRBV5-1 to TRBJ2-1, with TRBD2 as a possible D gene (5 bases). CDR3 loop: CASSLGPEADEQFF. The CDR3 bases are TGCGCCAGCAGCCTAGGGCCGGAGGCGGATGAGCAGTTCTTC.